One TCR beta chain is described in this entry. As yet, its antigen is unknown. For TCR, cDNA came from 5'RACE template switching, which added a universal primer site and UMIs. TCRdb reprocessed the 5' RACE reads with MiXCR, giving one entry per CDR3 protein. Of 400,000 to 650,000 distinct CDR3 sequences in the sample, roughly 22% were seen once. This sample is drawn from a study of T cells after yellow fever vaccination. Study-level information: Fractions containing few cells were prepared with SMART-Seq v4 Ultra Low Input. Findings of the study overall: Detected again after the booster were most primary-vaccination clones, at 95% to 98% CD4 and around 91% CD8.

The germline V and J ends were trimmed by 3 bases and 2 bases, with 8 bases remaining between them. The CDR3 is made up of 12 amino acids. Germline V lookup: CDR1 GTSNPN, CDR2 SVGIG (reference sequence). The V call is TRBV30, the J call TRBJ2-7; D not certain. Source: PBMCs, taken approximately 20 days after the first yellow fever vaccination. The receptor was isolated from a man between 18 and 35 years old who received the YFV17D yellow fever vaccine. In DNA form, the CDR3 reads TGTGCCTGGAGGGGAACCACCTACGAGCAGTACTTC. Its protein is CAWRGTTYEQYF.